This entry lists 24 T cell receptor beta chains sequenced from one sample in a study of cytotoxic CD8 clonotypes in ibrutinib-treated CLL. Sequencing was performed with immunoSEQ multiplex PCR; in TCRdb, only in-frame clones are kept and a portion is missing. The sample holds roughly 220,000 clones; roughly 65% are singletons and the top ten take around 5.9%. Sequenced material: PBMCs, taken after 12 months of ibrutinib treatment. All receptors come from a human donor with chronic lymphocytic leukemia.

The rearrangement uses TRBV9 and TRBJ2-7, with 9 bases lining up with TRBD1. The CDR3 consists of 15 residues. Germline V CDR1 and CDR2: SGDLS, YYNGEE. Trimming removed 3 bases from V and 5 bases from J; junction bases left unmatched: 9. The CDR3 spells CASSAMGTGSHEQYF. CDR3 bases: TGTGCCAGCAGCGCCATGGGGACAGGGTCCCACGAGCAGTACTTC.

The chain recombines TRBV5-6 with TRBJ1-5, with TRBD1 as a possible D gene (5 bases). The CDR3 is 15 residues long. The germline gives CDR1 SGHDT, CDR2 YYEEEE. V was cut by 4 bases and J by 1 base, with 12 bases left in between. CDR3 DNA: TGTGCCAGCAGCCCCGGGACGGGGAGCAATCAGCCCCAGCATTTT. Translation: CASSPGTGSNQPQHF. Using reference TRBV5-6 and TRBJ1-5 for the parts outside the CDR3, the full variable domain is DAGVTQSPTHLIKTRGQQVTLRCSPKSGHDTVSWYQQALGQGPQFIFQYYEEEERQRGNFPDRFSGHQFPNYSSELNVNALLLGDSALYLCASSPGTGSNQPQHFGDGTRLSIL.

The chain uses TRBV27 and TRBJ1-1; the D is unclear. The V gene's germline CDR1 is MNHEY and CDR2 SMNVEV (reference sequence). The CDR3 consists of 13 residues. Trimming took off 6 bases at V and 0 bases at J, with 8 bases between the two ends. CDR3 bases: TGTGCCAGCAGCTTTAGTATGAACACTGAAGCTTTCTTT. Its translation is CASSFSMNTEAFF.

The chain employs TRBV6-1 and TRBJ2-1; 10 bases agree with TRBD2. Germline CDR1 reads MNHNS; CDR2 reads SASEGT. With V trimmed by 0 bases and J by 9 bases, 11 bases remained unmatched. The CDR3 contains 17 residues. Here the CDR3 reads CASSEAGVAGGQAEQFF. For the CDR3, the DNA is TGTGCCAGCAGTGAAGCGGGGGTAGCGGGAGGCCAGGCTGAGCAGTTCTTC.

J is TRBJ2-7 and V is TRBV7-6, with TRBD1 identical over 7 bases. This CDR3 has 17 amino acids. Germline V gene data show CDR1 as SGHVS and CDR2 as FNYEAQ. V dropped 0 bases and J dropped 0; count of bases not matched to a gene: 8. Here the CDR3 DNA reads TGTGCCAGCAGCTTAGCTAGCTCGGGACAGATCTCCTACGAGCAGTACTTC. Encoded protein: CASSLASSGQISYEQYF.

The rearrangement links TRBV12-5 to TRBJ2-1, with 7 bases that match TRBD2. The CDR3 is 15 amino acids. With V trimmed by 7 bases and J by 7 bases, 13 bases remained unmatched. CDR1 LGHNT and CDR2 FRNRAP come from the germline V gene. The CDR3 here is CASALGTSEGNEQFF. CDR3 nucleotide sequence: TGTGCTAGTGCCCTTGGAACTAGCGAGGGGAATGAGCAGTTCTTC.

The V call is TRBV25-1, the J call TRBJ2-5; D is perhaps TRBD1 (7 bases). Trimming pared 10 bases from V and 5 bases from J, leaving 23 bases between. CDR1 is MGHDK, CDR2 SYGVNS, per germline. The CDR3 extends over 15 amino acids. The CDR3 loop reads CATSLGGGSGETQYF. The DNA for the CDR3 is TGTGCCACCTCCCTAGGAGGGGGCTCGGGGGAGACCCAGTACTTC. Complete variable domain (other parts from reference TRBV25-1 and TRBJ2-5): EADIYQTPRYLVIGTGKKITLECSQTMGHDKMYWYQQDPGMELHLIHYSYGVNSTEKGDLSSESTVSRIRTEHFPLTLESARPSHTSQYLCATSLGGGSGETQYFGPGTRLLVL.

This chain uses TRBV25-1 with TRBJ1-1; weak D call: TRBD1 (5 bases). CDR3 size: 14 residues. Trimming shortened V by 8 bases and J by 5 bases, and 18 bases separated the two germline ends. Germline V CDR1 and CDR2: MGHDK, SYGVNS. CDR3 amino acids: CASGTVGLVTEAFF. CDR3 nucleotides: TGTGCCAGCGGGACGGTGGGTTTGGTTACTGAAGCTTTCTTT.

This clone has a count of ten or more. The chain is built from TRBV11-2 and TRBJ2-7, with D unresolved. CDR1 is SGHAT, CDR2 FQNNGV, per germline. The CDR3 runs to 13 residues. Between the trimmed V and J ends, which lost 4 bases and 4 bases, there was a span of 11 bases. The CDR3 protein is CASSSSGLYEQYF. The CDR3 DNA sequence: TGTGCCAGCAGCTCCTCAGGCCTGTACGAGCAGTACTTC.

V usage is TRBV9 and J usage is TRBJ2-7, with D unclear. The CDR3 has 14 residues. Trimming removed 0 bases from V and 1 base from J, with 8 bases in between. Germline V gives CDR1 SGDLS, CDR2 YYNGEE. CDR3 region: CASSVGMGSYEQYF. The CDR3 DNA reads TGTGCCAGCAGCGTAGGGATGGGATCCTACGAGCAGTACTTC. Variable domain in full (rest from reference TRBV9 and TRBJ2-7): DSGVTQTPKHLITATGQRVTLRCSPRSGDLSVYWYQQSLDQGLQFLIQYYNGEERAKGNILERFSAQQFPDLHSELNLSSLELGDSALYFCASSVGMGSYEQYFGPGTRLTVT.

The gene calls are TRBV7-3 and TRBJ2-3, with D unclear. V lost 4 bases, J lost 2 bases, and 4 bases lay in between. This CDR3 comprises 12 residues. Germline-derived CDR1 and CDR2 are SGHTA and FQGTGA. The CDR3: CASSYNTDTQYF. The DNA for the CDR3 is TGTGCCAGCAGCTATAACACAGATACGCAGTATTTT.

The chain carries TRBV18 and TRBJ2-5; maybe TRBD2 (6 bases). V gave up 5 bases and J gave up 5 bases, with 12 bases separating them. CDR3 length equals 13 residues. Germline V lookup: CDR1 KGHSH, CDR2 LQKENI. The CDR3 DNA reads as TGTGCCAGCTCAAAGGGACTCTGGGAGACCCAGTACTTC. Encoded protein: CASSKGLWETQYF.

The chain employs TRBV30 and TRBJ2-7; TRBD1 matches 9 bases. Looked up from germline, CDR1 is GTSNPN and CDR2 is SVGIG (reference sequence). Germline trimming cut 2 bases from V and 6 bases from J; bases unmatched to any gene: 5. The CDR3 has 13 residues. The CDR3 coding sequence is TGTGCCTGGAGTTTCGGACAGGGGTCCGAGCAGTACTTC. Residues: CAWSFGQGSEQYF.

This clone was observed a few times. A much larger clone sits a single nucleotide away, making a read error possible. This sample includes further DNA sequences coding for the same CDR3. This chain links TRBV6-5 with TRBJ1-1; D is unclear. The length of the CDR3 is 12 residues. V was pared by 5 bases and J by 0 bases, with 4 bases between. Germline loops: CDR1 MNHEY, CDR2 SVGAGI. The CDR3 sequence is CASSTMNTEAFF. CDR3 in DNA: TGTGCCAGCAGTACAATGAACACTGAAGCTTTCTTT.

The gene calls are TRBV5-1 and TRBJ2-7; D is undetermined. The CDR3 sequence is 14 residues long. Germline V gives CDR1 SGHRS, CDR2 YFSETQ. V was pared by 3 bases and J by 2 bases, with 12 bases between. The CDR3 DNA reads TGCGCCAGCAGCTCTACACCGGTAGCCTACGAGCAGTACTTC. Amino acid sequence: CASSSTPVAYEQYF.

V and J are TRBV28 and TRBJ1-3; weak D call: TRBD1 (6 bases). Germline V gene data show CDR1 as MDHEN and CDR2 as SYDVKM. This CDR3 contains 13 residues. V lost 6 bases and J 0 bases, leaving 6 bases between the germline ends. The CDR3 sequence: CASRQGSGNTIYF. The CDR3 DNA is TGTGCCAGCAGACAGGGCTCTGGAAACACCATATATTTT.

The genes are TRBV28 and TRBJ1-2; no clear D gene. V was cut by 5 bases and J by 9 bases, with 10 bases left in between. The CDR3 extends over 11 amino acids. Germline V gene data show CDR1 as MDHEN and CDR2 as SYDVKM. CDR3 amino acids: CASSIGVRYTF. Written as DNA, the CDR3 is TGTGCCAGCAGTATAGGCGTGCGCTACACCTTC.

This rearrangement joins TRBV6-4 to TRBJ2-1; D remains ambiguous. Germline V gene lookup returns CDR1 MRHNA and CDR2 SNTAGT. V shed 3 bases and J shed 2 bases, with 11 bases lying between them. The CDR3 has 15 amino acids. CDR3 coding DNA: TGTGCCAGCAGTGATTTTAGTAGCCCCTACAATGAGCAGTTCTTC. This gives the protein CASSDFSSPYNEQFF.

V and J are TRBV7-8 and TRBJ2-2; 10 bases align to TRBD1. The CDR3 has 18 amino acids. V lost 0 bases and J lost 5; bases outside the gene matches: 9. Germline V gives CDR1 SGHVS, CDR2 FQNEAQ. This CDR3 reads CASSLARSGQGPTGELFF. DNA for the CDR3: TGTGCCAGCAGCTTAGCGCGTTCGGGACAGGGGCCTACCGGGGAGCTGTTTTTT.

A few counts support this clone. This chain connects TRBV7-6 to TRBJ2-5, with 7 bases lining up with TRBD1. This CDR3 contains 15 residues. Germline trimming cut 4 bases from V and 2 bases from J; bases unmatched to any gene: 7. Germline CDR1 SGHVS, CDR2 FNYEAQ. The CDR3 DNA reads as TGTGCCAGCAGCTCAAGAACAGGGGTTCAAGAGACCCAGTACTTC. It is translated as CASSSRTGVQETQYF. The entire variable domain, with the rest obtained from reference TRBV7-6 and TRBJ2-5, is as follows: GAGVSQSPRYKVTKRGQDVALRCDPISGHVSLYWYRQALGQGPEFLTYFNYEAQQDKSGLPNDRFSAERPEGSISTLTIQRTEQRDSAMYRCASSSRTGVQETQYFGPGTRLLVL.

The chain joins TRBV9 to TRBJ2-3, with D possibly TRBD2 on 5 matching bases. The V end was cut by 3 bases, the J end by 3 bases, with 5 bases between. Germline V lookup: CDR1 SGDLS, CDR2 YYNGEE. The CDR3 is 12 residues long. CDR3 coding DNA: TGTGCCAGCAGCGGAGGGACAGATACGCAGTATTTT. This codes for CASSGGTDTQYF.

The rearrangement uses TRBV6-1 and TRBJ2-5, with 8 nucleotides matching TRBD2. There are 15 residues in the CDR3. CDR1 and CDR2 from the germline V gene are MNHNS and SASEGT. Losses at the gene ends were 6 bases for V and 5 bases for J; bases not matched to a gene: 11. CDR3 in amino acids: CASSPRSGGAETQYF. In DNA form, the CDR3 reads TGTGCCAGCAGCCCCCGGAGCGGGGGCGCTGAGACCCAGTACTTC.

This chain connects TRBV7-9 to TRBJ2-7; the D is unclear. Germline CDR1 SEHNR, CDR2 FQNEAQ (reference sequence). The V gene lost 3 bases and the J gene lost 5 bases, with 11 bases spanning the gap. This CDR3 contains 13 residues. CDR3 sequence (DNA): TGTGCCAGCAGCTTCACGGTTAACCACGAGCAGTACTTC. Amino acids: CASSFTVNHEQYF.

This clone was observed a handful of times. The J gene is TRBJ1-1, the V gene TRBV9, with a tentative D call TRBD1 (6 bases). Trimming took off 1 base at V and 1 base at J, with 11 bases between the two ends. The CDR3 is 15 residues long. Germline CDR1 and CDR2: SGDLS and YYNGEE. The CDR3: CASSVLDRRNTEAFF. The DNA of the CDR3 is TGTGCCAGCAGCGTACTCGACAGGAGGAACACTGAAGCTTTCTTT. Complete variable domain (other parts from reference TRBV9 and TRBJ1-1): DSGVTQTPKHLITATGQRVTLRCSPRSGDLSVYWYQQSLDQGLQFLIQYYNGEERAKGNILERFSAQQFPDLHSELNLSSLELGDSALYFCASSVLDRRNTEAFFGQGTRLTVV.